The 22 T cell receptor beta chains reported below all come from one sample, sequenced in a study of a mutant IDH1 vaccine in newly diagnosed glioma. Time point described: baseline, week 1 (first vaccination visit). This sample's treatment: pre-vaccination baseline after standard-of-care therapy. The method was immunoSEQ multiplex PCR; TCRdb's version includes in-frame clones alone and lacks a portion of them. The sample has about 21,000 clones, approximately 85% seen once. The specimen was PBMCs, collected from a glioma patient treated with radiotherapy, temozolomide or both. These receptors were obtained from a man between 35 and 55 years old with glioma.

This sequence joins TRBV19 and TRBJ1-4; TRBD1 aligns across 7 bases. Germline assignment: CDR1 LNHDA and CDR2 SQIVND (reference sequence). V shed 5 bases and J 7 bases; nucleotides not matched to a gene: 10. The CDR3 sequence is 15 residues long. CDR3 loop: CASSLLRGKGEKLFF. The CDR3 nucleotides are TGTGCCAGTAGTCTCCTCAGGGGGAAAGGTGAAAAACTGTTTTTT.

This clone has a handful of counts. The chain is built from TRBV19 and TRBJ1-4; D is unclear. V shed 8 bases and J shed 0 bases, with 13 bases lying between them. The CDR3 is made up of 15 amino acids. Per germline, CDR1 LNHDA and CDR2 SQIVND (reference sequence). The CDR3 reads CASRKGDATNEKLFF. In DNA form, the CDR3 reads TGTGCCAGTCGAAAGGGAGACGCAACTAATGAAAAACTGTTTTTT.

The rearrangement links TRBV6-6 to TRBJ1-4; D may be TRBD1 (5 bases). The CDR3 sequence is 12 residues long. Germline V lookup: CDR1 MNHNY, CDR2 SVGAGI (reference sequence). V was cut by 8 bases and J by 8 bases, with 12 bases left in between. The CDR3 nucleotides read TGTGCCAGCCGGGGGTCGGAGGAAAAACTGTTTTTT. It encodes CASRGSEEKLFF.

The rearrangement joins TRBV7-9 to TRBJ1-1; 9 bases agree with TRBD1. J gave up 4 bases and V 3 bases, and 6 bases lay outside the gene matches. CDR3 length: 15 residues. Germline V CDR1 and CDR2: SEHNR, FQNEAQ (reference sequence). The CDR3 region has the DNA TGTGCCAGCAGCTTCAACAGGGGGCGGAGCACTGAAGCTTTCTTT. Translated, it gives CASSFNRGRSTEAFF.

The chain is built from TRBV5-5 and TRBJ1-1, with D unresolved. There are 12 residues in the CDR3. Trimming left V 4 bases short and J 5 bases short, with 9 bases between. Per germline, CDR1 SGHKS and CDR2 YYEKEE (reference sequence). The CDR3 spells CASSTSVTEAFF. Here the CDR3 DNA reads TGTGCCAGCAGCACCTCAGTAACTGAAGCTTTCTTT.

This clone appeared a single time. The V and J genes are TRBV7-2 and TRBJ2-7; TRBD1 aligns across 7 bases. From germline, CDR1 is SGHTA and CDR2 FQGNSA. This CDR3 contains 15 residues. V lost 4 bases to trimming and J lost 3 bases; unmatched junction nucleotides: 9. The CDR3 coding sequence is TGTGCCAGCAGCTCCCGACAGGGTAATAGCTACGAGCAGTACTTC. Its translation is CASSSRQGNSYEQYF.

The chain couples TRBV19 to TRBJ1-3; D unclear. CDR3 length: 16 residues. CDR1 and CDR2 (germline): LNHDA, SQIVND (reference sequence). Between the trimmed V and J ends, which lost 5 bases and 6 bases, there was a span of 20 bases. CDR3 region: CASSSHRVRAENTIYF. CDR3 DNA sequence: TGTGCCAGTAGTTCCCACCGGGTCCGGGCTGAAAACACCATATATTTT.

V gene TRBV6-6 combines with J gene TRBJ2-3; 8 positions match TRBD2. CDR1 MNHNY and CDR2 SVGAGI come from the germline V gene (reference sequence). CDR3 length: 14 residues. J was trimmed by 4 bases and V by 4 bases; bases with no gene match: 4. The CDR3 DNA sequence: TGTGCCAGCAGTTGGACTAGCCCCGCAGATACGCAGTATTTT. Its translation: CASSWTSPADTQYF.

V usage is TRBV4-2 and J usage is TRBJ1-1, with D maybe TRBD1 (6 bases). The CDR3 length is 14 residues. V was clipped by 2 bases and J by 10 bases, with 17 bases between them. Germline CDR1 LGHNA, CDR2 YNFKEQ. The chain's CDR3 is CASSQTTRGLRAFF. CDR3 sequence (DNA): TGTGCCAGCAGCCAAACGACCAGGGGACTTAGAGCTTTCTTT.

The chain recombines TRBV5-1 with TRBJ2-2; 7 bases are shared with TRBD2. Germline loops: CDR1 SGHRS, CDR2 YFSETQ. The CDR3 is made up of 15 amino acids. Trimming at V came to 4 bases and at J to 2 bases, leaving 5 bases not matched to a gene. The CDR3 sequence is CASSETSVNTGELFF. The CDR3 nucleotides read TGCGCCAGCAGCGAAACTAGCGTCAACACCGGGGAGCTGTTTTTT.

V usage is TRBV4-3 and J usage is TRBJ2-6; possible D gene TRBD2, 5 bases. Trimming left V 1 base short and J 0 bases short, with 10 bases between. CDR3 length equals 17 residues. Germline assignment: CDR1 LGHNA and CDR2 YSLEER. The CDR3 sequence is CASSQGTGSSGANVLTF. CDR3 sequence (DNA): TGCGCCAGCAGCCAAGGGACGGGGAGCTCTGGGGCCAACGTCCTGACTTTC.

This clone was seen only once. V gene TRBV10-1 combines with J gene TRBJ1-4; D is uncertain. This CDR3 has 16 amino acids. Germline CDR1 is WNHNN and CDR2 is SYGVQD (reference sequence). Trimming took off 7 bases at V and 0 bases at J, with 15 bases between the two ends. CDR3 DNA: TGCGCCAGCACCCCGGAGTTGCCCGCAACTAATGAAAAACTGTTTTTT. Its protein product is CASTPELPATNEKLFF.

The chain couples TRBV27 to TRBJ2-1; D not certain. CDR1 is MNHEY and CDR2 is SMNVEV in the germline V gene (reference sequence). V lost 3 bases and J 4 bases, leaving 16 bases between the germline ends. This CDR3 is built from 16 residues. CDR3 region: CASSLGTGAPYNEQFF. The CDR3 nucleotides are TGTGCCAGCAGTTTGGGTACGGGCGCACCTTACAATGAGCAGTTCTTC.

The chain employs TRBV19 and TRBJ1-5; TRBD1 aligns across 7 bases. The CDR3 sequence is 16 residues long. From germline, CDR1 is LNHDA and CDR2 SQIVND (reference sequence). The J segment lost 2 bases and the V segment lost 4 bases, leaving 8 bases of the junction unmatched. CDR3: CASSTLDRDGNQPQHF. In DNA, the CDR3 is TGTGCCAGTAGTACGCTAGACAGGGATGGCAATCAGCCCCAGCATTTT.

The rearrangement uses TRBV5-1 and TRBJ1-3; D remains unclear. V lost 1 base, J lost 0 bases, and 8 bases lay in between. Looked up from germline, CDR1 is SGHRS and CDR2 is YFSETQ. The CDR3 is 15 residues long. DNA of the CDR3: TGCGCCAGCAGCTTGCAAGGCTACTCTGGAAACACCATATATTTT. Its protein is CASSLQGYSGNTIYF.

The chain uses TRBV19 and TRBJ1-5; no firm D call. Per germline, CDR1 LNHDA and CDR2 SQIVND (reference sequence). The V end was cut by 1 base, the J end by 3 bases, with 7 bases between. This CDR3 comprises 14 residues. CDR3: CASSIGTYNQPQHF. In DNA, the CDR3 is TGTGCCAGTAGTATAGGGACCTACAATCAGCCCCAGCATTTT.

The genes are TRBV4-3 and TRBJ1-3, with a possible D match to TRBD1 (6 bases). V was pared by 4 bases and J by 0 bases, with 19 bases between. The CDR3 extends over 18 amino acids. Germline V gives CDR1 LGHNA, CDR2 YSLEER. CDR3 sequence: CASSPYSSGAGSGNTIYF. CDR3 DNA sequence: TGCGCCAGCAGCCCCTATTCCTCAGGGGCTGGCTCTGGAAACACCATATATTTT.

The chain couples TRBV5-1 to TRBJ2-3, with D unclear. The ends were cut back, 4 bases at V and 1 base at J, with 10 bases in the middle. The CDR3 loop spans 14 amino acids. CDR1 is SGHRS, CDR2 YFSETQ, per germline. CDR3 loop: CASSPGPGTDTQYF. The CDR3 DNA follows: TGCGCCAGCAGCCCCGGCCCAGGCACAGATACGCAGTATTTT.

The rearrangement uses TRBV5-1 and TRBJ1-4; TRBD1 aligns across 9 bases. Germline assignment: CDR1 SGHRS and CDR2 YFSETQ. CDR3 length equals 14 residues. The V segment lost 0 bases and the J segment 6 bases; nucleotides outside the gene matches: 0. The DNA of the CDR3 is TGCGCCAGCAGCTTGGGGACAGGGGATGAAAAACTGTTTTTT. It codes for CASSLGTGDEKLFF.

The chain has TRBV4-1 and TRBJ1-6, with 8 bases aligning to TRBD1. The CDR3 loop spans 15 amino acids. The ends lost 2 bases at V and 13 bases at J; junction bases unmatched: 10. Germline loops: CDR1 MGHRA, CDR2 YSYEKL. CDR3 amino acids: CASSQTGQGSFPLHF. In DNA, the CDR3 is TGCGCCAGCAGCCAAACAGGACAGGGCTCGTTCCCCCTCCACTTT.

This clone was found a few times. Additional DNA sequences in this sample encode the identical CDR3. The chain employs TRBV11-3 and TRBJ1-1, with D possibly being TRBD1 (6 bases). Germline V gene data show CDR1 as SGHNT and CDR2 as YENEEA. CDR3 size: 12 residues. The V end lost 5 bases, the J end lost 4 bases, and 8 bases lay between the germline ends. The DNA for the CDR3 is TGTGCCAGCAGCCGGGGGGCCACTGAAGCTTTCTTT. Translating it yields CASSRGATEAFF. Variable domain in full (rest from reference TRBV11-3 and TRBJ1-1): EAGVVQSPRYKIIEKKQPVAFWCNPISGHNTLYWYLQNLGQGPELLIRYENEEAVDDSQLPKDRFSAERLKGVDSTLKIQPAELGDSAVYLCASSRGATEAFFGQGTRLTVV.

For the CDR3, the DNA is TGCGCCAGCAGAGATGTTAACACTGAAGCTTTCTTT. It codes for CASRDVNTEAFF. The rearrangement uses TRBV5-1 and TRBJ1-1; D gene uncertain. The CDR3 length is 12 residues. Between the trimmed V and J ends, which lost 5 bases and 2 bases, there was a span of 7 bases. Per germline, CDR1 SGHRS and CDR2 YFSETQ. Supplemented by reference TRBV5-1 and TRBJ1-1, the full variable domain reads KAGVTQTPRYLIKTRGQQVTLSCSPISGHRSVSWYQQTPGQGLQFLFEYFSETQRNKGNFPGRFSGRQFSNSRSEMNVSTLELGDSALYLCASRDVNTEAFFGQGTRLTVV.